This T cell receptor (beta chain) was captured by sequencing in a study of blood T cell repertoires in COVID-19. Authors' data handling: Amplified reference gene primers provided the basis for estimating nucleated cell counts. Some clones are missing from TCRdb's copy, which holds only in-frame ones; the method was immunoSEQ multiplex PCR. That table supplies the V and J calls and clone size; D and trimming were determined from the DNA. In the table there are 32,000 or so clones, about 91% of which are singletons. This CDR3 spans 15 amino acids. Germline CDR1 and CDR2: SNHLY and FYNNEI. J lost 2 bases, V lost 5 bases, and 8 bases had no gene match.

Sequencing input: peripheral blood. The chain employs TRBV2 and TRBJ1-1, with 7 nucleotides matching TRBD1. This TCR derives from a human donor in a cohort sampled during active COVID-19. The CDR3 DNA follows: TGTGCCAGCAGTTGGGACAGCCGAGGTAACACTGAAGCTTTCTTT. Amino acids: CASSWDSRGNTEAFF.